These T cell receptor beta chains were read from a single sample in a study of shared T cell receptors in the human thymus. Clones were read by immunoSEQ multiplex PCR, and TCRdb kept only the in-frame ones, dropping some. This table holds about 610,000 clones, 85% to 90% found once. The sample was also reused in another study, on human thymus T cells.

The sequencing input was thymocytes. These TCRs come from a boy younger than two with a congenital heart defect. Both conserved end residues are part of each CDR3. A D gene is named only where the DNA matches it firmly. Size values are once, few and many counts, or a class for expanded clones, and some rows have none.

V,J,size,D,CDR3,DNA
TRBV9,TRBJ2-1,NA,NA,CASSLGGLAVSHEQFF,TGTGCCAGCAGCCTAGGGGGTCTAGCGGTCTCCCATGAGCAGTTCTTC
TRBV7-9,TRBJ2-4,NA,NA,CASSLGGRDGSKNIQYF,TGTGCCAGCAGCTTAGGAGGGCGGGACGGGTCCAAAAACATTCAGTACTTC
TRBV6-5,TRBJ2-1,NA,TRBD2,CASSLAGERDEQFF,TGTGCCAGCAGTTTGGCGGGAGAACGCGATGAGCAGTTCTTC
TRBV30,TRBJ1-1,NA,NA,CAWSVRGNTEAFF,TGTGCCTGGAGTGTACGGGGGAACACTGAAGCTTTCTTT
TRBV20-1,TRBJ1-2,NA,NA,CSARGPGGYTF,TGCAGTGCTAGAGGGCCGGGAGGCTACACCTTC
TRBV27,TRBJ2-7,NA,NA,CASSPTGQYYEQYF,TGTGCCAGCAGTCCCACAGGACAGTACTACGAGCAGTACTTC
TRBV7-4,TRBJ2-5,once,NA,CASSPGFPSKETQYF,TGTGCCAGCAGCCCAGGGTTCCCCTCTAAAGAGACCCAGTACTTC
TRBV27,TRBJ1-1,NA,NA,CASSPRIRGTEAFF,TGTGCCAGCAGCCCGAGGATACGGGGGACTGAAGCTTTCTTT
TRBV6-5,TRBJ2-1,NA,TRBD2,CASRPLAGGHEQFF,TGTGCCAGCAGACCCCTAGCGGGAGGGCATGAGCAGTTCTTC
TRBV4-3,TRBJ2-3,NA,NA,CASSQDSRLPADTQYF,TGCGCCAGCAGCCAAGATTCCAGGCTCCCGGCAGATACGCAGTATTTT
TRBV14,TRBJ1-6,NA,NA,CASSQRTVNSPLHF,TGTGCCAGCAGCCAAAGGACAGTCAATTCACCCCTCCACTTT
TRBV7-9,TRBJ2-7,NA,NA,CASSLAPLQGDYYEQYF,TGTGCCAGCAGCTTAGCTCCCCTACAGGGGGACTACTACGAGCAGTACTTC
TRBV19,TRBJ2-6,NA,TRBD1,CASSIDPEGGQAPSGANVLTF,TGTGCCAGTAGTATAGACCCAGAAGGGGGACAGGCTCCCTCTGGGGCCAACGTCCTGACTTTC
TRBV28,TRBJ2-7,once,NA,CASTPPQGQPYEQYF,TGTGCCAGCACCCCGCCCCAGGGGCAACCCTACGAGCAGTACTTC
TRBV2,TRBJ2-7,NA,TRBD2,CASIQREGGVYEQYF,TGTGCCAGCATCCAGCGGGAGGGCGGAGTCTACGAGCAGTACTTC
TRBV14,TRBJ1-1,NA,NA,CASSQDGEKIRPEAFF,TGTGCCAGCAGCCAAGATGGAGAGAAAATCCGGCCTGAAGCTTTCTTT
TRBV4-3,TRBJ2-7,NA,TRBD2,CASSQDGSSGRWGQYF,TGCGCCAGCAGCCAAGATGGTTCTAGCGGGAGATGGGGGCAGTACTTC
TRBV7-2,TRBJ2-7,NA,NA,CASSPRACCEQYF,TGTGCCAGCAGCCCTCGAGCCTGCTGCGAGCAGTACTTC
TRBV5-4,TRBJ2-2,NA,TRBD1,CASSPGQGAFGGELFF,TGTGCCAGCAGCCCAGGACAGGGGGCATTCGGCGGGGAGCTGTTTTTT
TRBV4-3,TRBJ2-1,NA,NA,CASSQDVAVSYNEQFF,TGCGCCAGCAGCCAAGATGTAGCGGTGTCCTACAATGAGCAGTTCTTC
TRBV7-8,TRBJ2-3,once,TRBD2,CASTTSGLALGDTQYF,TGTGCCAGCACCACCTCTGGACTAGCATTGGGAGATACGCAGTATTTT
TRBV30,TRBJ1-5,once,TRBD1,CAWRGQGVDQPQHF,TGTGCCTGGAGGGGACAGGGCGTTGATCAGCCCCAGCATTTT
TRBV28,TRBJ1-4,NA,TRBD1,CASSLWTTRGPRGEKLFF,TGTGCCAGCAGCCTATGGACGACCAGGGGGCCGCGGGGTGAAAAACTGTTTTTT
TRBV27,TRBJ2-7,NA,NA,CASSSTQGSEQYF,TGTGCCAGCAGTTCCACTCAGGGGAGCGAGCAGTACTTC
TRBV7-9,TRBJ2-1,NA,TRBD1,CASSSYRGHEQFF,TGTGCCAGCAGCTCGTACAGGGGGCACGAGCAGTTCTTC
TRBV7-6,TRBJ2-5,NA,NA,CASSLGWAGETQYF,TGTGCCAGCAGCTTAGGGTGGGCGGGGGAGACCCAGTACTTC
TRBV27,TRBJ2-2,NA,TRBD1,CASSTGGNTGELFF,TGTGCCAGCAGCACAGGGGGGAACACCGGGGAGCTGTTTTTT
TRBV6-5,TRBJ2-7,NA,NA,CASSSEGFLGEQYF,TGTGCCAGCAGTTCGGAGGGGTTTTTGGGGGAGCAGTACTTC
TRBV11-3,TRBJ2-2,NA,NA,CASSPPVIGVPNTGELFF,TGTGCCAGCAGCCCCCCGGTGATCGGGGTCCCGAACACCGGGGAGCTGTTTTTT
TRBV5-4,TRBJ2-4,NA,NA,CASSLVQGGQNIQYF,TGTGCCAGCAGCTTGGTCCAGGGCGGACAAAACATTCAGTACTTC
TRBV4-1,TRBJ2-7,NA,TRBD2,CASSQLAGVGHEQYF,TGCGCCAGCAGCCAGCTAGCGGGAGTAGGCCACGAGCAGTACTTC
TRBV7-8,TRBJ1-2,NA,TRBD1,CASSLDRGHGGYTF,TGTGCCAGCAGCCTAGACAGGGGGCACGGTGGCTACACCTTC
TRBV5-6,TRBJ1-1,NA,TRBD1,CASSPLRGPTEAFF,TGTGCCAGCAGCCCGCTCAGGGGGCCCACTGAAGCTTTCTTT
TRBV6-1,TRBJ1-5,NA,TRBD1,CASRESGGHQPQHF,TGTGCCAGCAGAGAATCAGGGGGCCATCAGCCCCAGCATTTT
TRBV4-1,TRBJ1-2,NA,NA,CASSQVRLQGLANYGYTF,TGCGCCAGCAGCCAAGTCCGACTTCAGGGGTTAGCTAACTATGGCTACACCTTC